These 10 T cell receptor beta chains came from one sample sequenced in a study of tumor-infiltrating lymphocytes in primary liver carcinoma. The researchers produced TCR beta cDNA from roughly 500 ng total RNA with a constant-region primer. Each TCR beta library was derived from three nested multiplex PCR rounds that employed slightly modified ARM-PCR. Two initial PCR rounds of approximately 10 cycles each paired TRBV1-TRBV30 forward primers with a C-beta reverse primer. TCRdb reanalysed the multiplex PCR reads using MiXCR and keeps one entry per CDR3 protein. In the table there are hundreds of thousands of distinct CDR3 sequences, approximately 54% of which are singletons. The blood RNA (from unsorted whole blood) was obtained, and germline DNA was also extracted. Sequenced sample: peripheral blood. These receptors all stem from a woman aged 25 to 39 with primary liver carcinoma and hepatitis B virus infection.

The sample holds a few counts of this clonotype. Being one base from a much bigger clone, this may be a read error. The chain links TRBV11-2 to TRBJ1-2; 7 positions agree with TRBD1. Germline V gene lookup returns CDR1 SGHAT and CDR2 FQNNGV. This CDR3 has 14 amino acids. V shed 4 bases and J 4 bases; nucleotides not matched to a gene: 6. CDR3 DNA sequence: TGTGCCAGCAGCTCACAGAGACAGGGCTATGGCTACACCTTC. This sequence encodes CASSSQRQGYGYTF.

The CDR3 reads CASSGWTGQGMGYSETQYF. The CDR3 DNA follows: TGTGCCAGCAGTGGGTGGACGGGACAGGGCATGGGCTACTCGGAGACCCAGTACTTC. The chain carries TRBV6-5 and TRBJ2-5; 9 nucleotides match TRBD1. This CDR3 has 19 residues. V shed 5 bases and J 5 bases; nucleotides not matched to a gene: 21. Germline CDR1 and CDR2: MNHEY and SVGAGI.

With respect to this clonotype: Just one base apart from a much larger clone, this may be a read error. V and J are TRBV4-2 and TRBJ2-1, with a possible D match to TRBD2 (6 bases). Germline CDR1 LGHNA, CDR2 YNFKEQ. This CDR3 is 17 amino acids long. CDR3: CASSQDGLAGTYNEQSF. CDR3 bases: TGTGCCAGCAGCCAAGATGGTCTGGCGGGGACCTACAATGAGCAGTCCTTC.

With respect to this clonotype: The conserved phenylalanine or tryptophan is not found at the CDR3 terminus, so this likely reflects a read error. The J gene is TRBJ1-2, the V gene TRBV29-1; D not resolved. Germline V CDR1 and CDR2: SQVTM, ANQGSEA. The CDR3 has 12 amino acids. Trimming removed 5 bases from V and 8 bases from J, with 15 bases in between. CDR3 residues: CSVLHKNGGYTL. As DNA, the CDR3 is TGCAGCGTTCTCCACAAAAATGGAGGCTACACCTTA.

The J gene is TRBJ1-2, the V gene TRBV6-5; 8 nucleotides match TRBD1. The CDR3 spans 14 residues. Per the germline V gene, CDR1 is MNHEY and CDR2 is SVGAGI. Unmatched junction bases numbered 6, after V lost 4 bases and J lost 5 bases. The CDR3 reads CASSSGQGFYGYTF. DNA for the CDR3: TGTGCCAGCAGTTCCGGACAGGGCTTTTATGGCTACACCTTC.

This clonotype was detected a few times. The rearrangement links TRBV6-2 or TRBV6-3 to TRBJ2-7, with a tentative D call TRBD2 (6 bases). The CDR3 contains 14 residues. Germline loops: CDR1 MNHEY, CDR2 SVGEGT. Trimming took off 10 bases at V and 9 bases at J, with 25 bases between the two ends. CDR3 nucleotides: TGTGCCACCGAGTTAACGGGAGAGGGCTCAGTGCAGTACTTC. Its protein product is CATELTGEGSVQYF.

The chain is built from TRBV14 and TRBJ2-5; D is undetermined. The length of the CDR3 is 14 residues. Germline assignment: CDR1 SGHDN and CDR2 FVKESK. V was clipped by 1 base and J by 1 base, with 7 bases between them. The DNA of the CDR3 is TGTGCCAGCAGCCAAGTGGGATTCCAAGAGACCCAGTACTTC. Protein sequence: CASSQVGFQETQYF.

The V call is TRBV5-4, the J call TRBJ1-1, with 10 bases fitting TRBD1. This CDR3 has 15 residues. Germline CDR1 reads SGHNT; CDR2 reads YYREEE (reference sequence). The ends lost 0 bases at V and 4 bases at J; junction bases unmatched: 3. CDR3 sequence reads: CASSLAGTGVTEAFF. The DNA of the CDR3 is TGTGCCAGCAGCTTGGCCGGGACAGGGGTCACTGAAGCTTTCTTT.

The rearrangement uses TRBV6-5 and TRBJ2-2, with 7 positions matching TRBD2. Germline values: CDR1 MNHEY, CDR2 SVGAGI. After removal of 7 bases from V and 6 bases from J, the junction contained 17 bases not matched to a gene. The CDR3 extends over 17 amino acids. CDR3 in DNA: TGTGCCAGCAATAGGGACGTGGGCGGGAGTGTCGCCGGGGAGCTGTTTTTT. This encodes CASNRDVGGSVAGELFF.

In regard to this clonotype: With a much larger clone just one base away, this may be a read error. The chain recombines TRBV29-1 with TRBJ2-7; 10 bases agree with TRBD1. The CDR3 covers 13 residues. The V segment lost 6 bases and the J segment 6 bases; nucleotides outside the gene matches: 8. Germline CDR1 is SQVTM and CDR2 is ANQGSEA. CDR3 in DNA: TGCAGCGTGGGACCGAGACAGGGGGCCGAGCAGTACTTC. Translating gives CSVGPRQGAEQYF.